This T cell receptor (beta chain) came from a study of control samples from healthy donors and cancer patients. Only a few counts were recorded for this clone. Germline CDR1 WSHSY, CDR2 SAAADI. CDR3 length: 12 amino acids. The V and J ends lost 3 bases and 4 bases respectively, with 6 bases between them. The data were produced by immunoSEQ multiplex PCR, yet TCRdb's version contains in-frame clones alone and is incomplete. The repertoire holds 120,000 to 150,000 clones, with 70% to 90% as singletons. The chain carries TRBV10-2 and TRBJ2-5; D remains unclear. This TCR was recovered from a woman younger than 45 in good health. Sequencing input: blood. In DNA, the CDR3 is TGCGCCAGCAGTGAAGTGGGAGAGACCCAGTACTTC. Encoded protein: CASSEVGETQYF.